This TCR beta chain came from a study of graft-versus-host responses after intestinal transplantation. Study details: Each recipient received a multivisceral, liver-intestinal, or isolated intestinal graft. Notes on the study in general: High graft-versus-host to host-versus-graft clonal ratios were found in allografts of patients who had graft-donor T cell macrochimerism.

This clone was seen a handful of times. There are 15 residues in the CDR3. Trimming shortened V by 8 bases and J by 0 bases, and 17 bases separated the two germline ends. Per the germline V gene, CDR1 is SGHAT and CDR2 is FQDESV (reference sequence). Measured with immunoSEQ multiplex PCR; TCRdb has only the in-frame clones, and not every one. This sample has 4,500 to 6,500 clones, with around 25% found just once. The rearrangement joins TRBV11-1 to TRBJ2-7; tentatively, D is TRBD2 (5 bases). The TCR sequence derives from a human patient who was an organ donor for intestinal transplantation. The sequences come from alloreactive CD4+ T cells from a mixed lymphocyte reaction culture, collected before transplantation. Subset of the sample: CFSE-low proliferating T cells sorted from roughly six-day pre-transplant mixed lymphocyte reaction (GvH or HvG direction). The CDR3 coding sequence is TGTGCCAGCGGCAAGACTATCACCAACTCCTACGAGCAGTACTTC. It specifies CASGKTITNSYEQYF.